The TCR beta chain under discussion was sequenced for a study of beta chain features in type 1 diabetes. Study conclusions and caveats: All four CD4+ subsets of Type 1 diabetes patients contained TCRB CDR3s that were moderately but significantly shorter.

Over 95% purity was reached by all sorted populations. Every bit of the isolated RNA underwent reverse transcription, so sequencing read expressed TCRB transcripts. Repertoires were generated with immunoSEQ multiplex PCR, while TCRdb's copy carries only in-frame clones and drops some. The sample records 250,000 to 350,000 clones, around 13% being singletons. This clone was counted many times. What it binds is not known. Germline V CDR1 and CDR2: KGHSH, LQKENI. Between the trimmed V and J ends, which lost 1 base and 4 bases, there was a span of 20 bases. The length of the CDR3 is 19 residues. The V call is TRBV18, the J call TRBJ2-6, with TRBD2 as a possible D gene (6 bases). The sequencing input was central memory CD4+ T cells from blood. The origin of this receptor is a young man in good health. CDR3 protein: CASSPRPDGGRSGANVLTF. DNA of the CDR3: TGTGCCAGCTCACCACGGCCCGACGGGGGAAGGTCGGGGGCCAACGTCCTGACTTTC.